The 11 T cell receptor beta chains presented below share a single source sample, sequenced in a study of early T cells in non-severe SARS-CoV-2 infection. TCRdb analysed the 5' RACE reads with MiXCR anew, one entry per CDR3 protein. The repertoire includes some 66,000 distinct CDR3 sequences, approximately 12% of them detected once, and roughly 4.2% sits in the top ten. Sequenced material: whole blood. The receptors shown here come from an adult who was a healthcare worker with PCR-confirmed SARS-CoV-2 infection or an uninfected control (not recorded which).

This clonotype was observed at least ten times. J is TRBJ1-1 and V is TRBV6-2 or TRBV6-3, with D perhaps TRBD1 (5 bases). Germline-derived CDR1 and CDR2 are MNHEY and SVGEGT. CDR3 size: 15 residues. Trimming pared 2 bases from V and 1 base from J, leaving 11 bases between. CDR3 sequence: CASSYVPGGNTEAFF. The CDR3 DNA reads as TGTGCCAGCAGTTACGTGCCGGGGGGGAACACTGAAGCTTTCTTT.

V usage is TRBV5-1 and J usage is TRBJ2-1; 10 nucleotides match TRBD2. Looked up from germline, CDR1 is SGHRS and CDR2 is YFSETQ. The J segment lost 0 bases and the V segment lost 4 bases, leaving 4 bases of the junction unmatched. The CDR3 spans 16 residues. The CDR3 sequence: CASSKRLAGSYNEQFF. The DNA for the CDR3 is TGCGCCAGCAGCAAACGACTAGCGGGCTCCTACAATGAGCAGTTCTTC. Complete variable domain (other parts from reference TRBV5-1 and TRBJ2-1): KAGVTQTPRYLIKTRGQQVTLSCSPISGHRSVSWYQQTPGQGLQFLFEYFSETQRNKGNFPGRFSGRQFSNSRSEMNVSTLELGDSALYLCASSKRLAGSYNEQFFGPGTRLTVL.

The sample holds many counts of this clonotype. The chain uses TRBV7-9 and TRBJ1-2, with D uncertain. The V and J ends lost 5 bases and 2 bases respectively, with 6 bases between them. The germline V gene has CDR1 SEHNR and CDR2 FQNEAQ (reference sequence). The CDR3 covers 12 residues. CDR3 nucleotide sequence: TGTGCCAGCAGCAACGAAAACTATGGCTACACCTTC. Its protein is CASSNENYGYTF.

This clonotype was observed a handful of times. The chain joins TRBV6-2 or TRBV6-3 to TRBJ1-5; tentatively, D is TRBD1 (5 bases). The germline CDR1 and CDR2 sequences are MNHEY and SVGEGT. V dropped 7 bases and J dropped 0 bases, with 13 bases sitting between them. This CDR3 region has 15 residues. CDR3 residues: CASNPWGNSNQPQHF. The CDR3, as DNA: TGTGCCAGCAACCCCTGGGGCAATAGCAATCAGCCCCAGCATTTT.

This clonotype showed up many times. CDR3 nucleotide sequence: TGTGCCAGCAGTAAAACGGGACAGGGGGCGCCGGTAGCTTTCTTT. It codes for CASSKTGQGAPVAFF. This chain connects TRBV12-3 or TRBV12-4 to TRBJ1-1, with TRBD1 matching 12 bases. The CDR3 has 15 amino acids. V trimming: 5 bases; J trimming: 10 bases; junction bases outside the gene matches: 11.

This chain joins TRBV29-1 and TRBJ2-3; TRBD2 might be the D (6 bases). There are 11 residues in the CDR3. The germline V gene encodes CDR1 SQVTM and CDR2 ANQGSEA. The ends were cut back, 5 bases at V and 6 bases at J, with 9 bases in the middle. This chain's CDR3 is CSVFRGDTQYF. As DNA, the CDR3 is TGCAGCGTTTTTCGGGGGGATACGCAGTATTTT.

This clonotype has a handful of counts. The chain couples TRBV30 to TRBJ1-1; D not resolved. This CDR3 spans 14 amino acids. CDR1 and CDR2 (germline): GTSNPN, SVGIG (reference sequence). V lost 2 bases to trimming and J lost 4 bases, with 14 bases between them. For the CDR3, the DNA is TGTGCCTGGAGTCCGGGATTTAAGGGCACTGAAGCTTTCTTT. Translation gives CAWSPGFKGTEAFF.

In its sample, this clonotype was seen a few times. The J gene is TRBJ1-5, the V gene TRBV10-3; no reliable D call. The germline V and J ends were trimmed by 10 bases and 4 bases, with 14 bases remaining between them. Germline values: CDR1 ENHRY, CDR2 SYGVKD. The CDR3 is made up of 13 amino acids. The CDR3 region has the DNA TGTGCCACTAGGGAGAGCGAAAATCAGCCCCAGCATTTT. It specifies CATRESENQPQHF.

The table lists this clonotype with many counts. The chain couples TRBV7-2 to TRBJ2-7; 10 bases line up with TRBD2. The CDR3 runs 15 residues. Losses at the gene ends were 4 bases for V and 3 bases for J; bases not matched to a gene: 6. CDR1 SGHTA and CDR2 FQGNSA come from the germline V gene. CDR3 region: CASSYLAGGGYEQYF. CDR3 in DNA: TGTGCCAGCAGCTATTTAGCGGGGGGCGGCTACGAGCAGTACTTC.

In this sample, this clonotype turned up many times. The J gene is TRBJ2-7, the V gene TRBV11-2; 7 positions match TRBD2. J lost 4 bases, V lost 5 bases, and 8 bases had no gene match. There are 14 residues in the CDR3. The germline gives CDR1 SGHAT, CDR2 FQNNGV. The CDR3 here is CASSGAGKGYEQYF. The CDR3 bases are TGTGCCAGCAGCGGAGCGGGGAAAGGGTACGAGCAGTACTTC.

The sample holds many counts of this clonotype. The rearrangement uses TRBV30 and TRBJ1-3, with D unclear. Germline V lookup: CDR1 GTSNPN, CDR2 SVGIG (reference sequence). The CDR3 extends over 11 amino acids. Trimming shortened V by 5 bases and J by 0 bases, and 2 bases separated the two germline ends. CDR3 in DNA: TGTGCCTGGGACTCTGGAAACACCATATATTTT. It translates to CAWDSGNTIYF.